A few counts support the clone carrying this T cell receptor (beta chain). TCRdb reanalysed the 5' RACE reads using MiXCR and keeps one entry per CDR3 protein. The repertoire holds under 1 million distinct CDR3 sequences, with more than 9% as singletons. The sample comes from a study of identical twins. From germline, CDR1 is LNHNV and CDR2 YYDKDF (reference sequence). Between the trimmed V and J ends, which lost 10 bases and 7 bases, there was a span of 11 bases. The CDR3 is made up of 10 amino acids. These same data were also listed under a study on yellow fever vaccine responses in identical twins.

The material sequenced was PBMCs. The clonotype was recovered from a woman aged 18-30 years in good health. The chain employs TRBV15 and TRBJ2-7; no clear D. This CDR3 reads CAIDGWEQYF. For the CDR3, the DNA is TGTGCCATCGACGGGTGGGAGCAGTACTTC. The full variable domain, in which reference TRBV15 and TRBJ2-7 provide the parts outside the CDR3, is DAMVIQNPRYQVTQFGKPVTLSCSQTLNHNVMYWYQQKSSQAPKLLFHYYDKDFNNEADTPDNFQSRRPNTSFCFLDIRSPGLGDTAMYLCAIDGWEQYFGPGTRLTVT.